This T cell receptor (beta chain) was captured in a study of blood T cell repertoires in COVID-19. Study in general: Samples taken during acute and convalescent COVID-19 were collected in the United States, Italy and Spain. The analysed material was cDNA or gDNA that came from T cells, B-cell-depleted T cells, or PBMCs.

Seattle patients were enrolled during active infection and followed longitudinally. Per the germline V gene, CDR1 is KGHDR and CDR2 is SFDVKD. Between the trimmed V and J ends, which lost 7 bases and 4 bases, there was a span of 16 bases. This CDR3 is built from 14 residues. In the original workflow: Amplification of reference gene primers was used by the study to estimate nucleated cell counts. The method was immunoSEQ multiplex PCR; TCRdb's version includes in-frame clones alone and lacks a portion of them. The V and J calls and clone size come from that table; D and trimming were worked out from the DNA. This sample carries about 180,000 clones, roughly 77% of them seen once, and the ten largest clones take 10% to 15%.

The sequence was obtained from a woman of 80 years or more with COVID-19, enrolled during active disease. Sequenced: peripheral blood. The rearrangement joins TRBV24-1 to TRBJ2-7, with D possibly matching TRBD2 (6 bases). The CDR3 sequence: CATSQGAGRYEQYF. DNA for the CDR3: TGTGCCACCAGCCAAGGCGCAGGGAGGTACGAGCAGTACTTC.